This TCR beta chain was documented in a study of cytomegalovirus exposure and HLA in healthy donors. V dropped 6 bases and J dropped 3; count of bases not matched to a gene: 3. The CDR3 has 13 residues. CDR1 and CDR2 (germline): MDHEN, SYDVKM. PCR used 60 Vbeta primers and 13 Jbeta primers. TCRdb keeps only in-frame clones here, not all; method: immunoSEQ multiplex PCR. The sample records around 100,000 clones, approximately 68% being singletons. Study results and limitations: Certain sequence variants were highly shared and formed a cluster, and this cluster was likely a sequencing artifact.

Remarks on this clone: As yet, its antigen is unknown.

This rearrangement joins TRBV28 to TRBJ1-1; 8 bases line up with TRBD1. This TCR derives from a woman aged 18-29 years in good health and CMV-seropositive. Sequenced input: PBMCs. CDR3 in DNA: TGTGCCAGCAGGGAACAGGGGGACACTGAAGCTTTCTTT. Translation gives CASREQGDTEAFF.